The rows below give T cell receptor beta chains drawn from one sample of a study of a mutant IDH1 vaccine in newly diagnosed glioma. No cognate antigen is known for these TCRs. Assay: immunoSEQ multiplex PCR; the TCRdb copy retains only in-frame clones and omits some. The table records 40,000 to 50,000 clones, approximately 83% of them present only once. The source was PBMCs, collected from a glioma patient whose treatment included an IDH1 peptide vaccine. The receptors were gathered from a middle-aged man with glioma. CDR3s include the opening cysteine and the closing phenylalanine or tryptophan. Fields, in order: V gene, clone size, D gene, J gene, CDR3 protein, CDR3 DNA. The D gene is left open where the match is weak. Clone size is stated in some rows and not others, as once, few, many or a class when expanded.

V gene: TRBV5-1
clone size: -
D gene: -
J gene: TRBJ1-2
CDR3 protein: CASSRTGREGYTF
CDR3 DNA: TGCGCCAGCAGCCGCACAGGGAGAGAGGGCTACACCTTC

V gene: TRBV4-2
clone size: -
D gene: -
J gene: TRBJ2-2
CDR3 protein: CASSPILRGPNTGELFF
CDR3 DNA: TGTGCCAGCAGCCCCATTCTTCGGGGGCCGAACACCGGGGAGCTGTTTTTT

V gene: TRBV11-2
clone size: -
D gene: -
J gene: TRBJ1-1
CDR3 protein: CASSATGFGETEAFF
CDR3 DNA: TGTGCCAGCAGCGCCACAGGGTTCGGGGAAACTGAAGCTTTCTTT

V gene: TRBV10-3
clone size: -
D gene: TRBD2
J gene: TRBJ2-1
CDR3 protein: CAISESLGTSGSGNNEQFF
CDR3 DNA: TGTGCCATCAGTGAGTCTTTGGGGACTAGCGGGAGTGGAAACAATGAGCAGTTCTTC

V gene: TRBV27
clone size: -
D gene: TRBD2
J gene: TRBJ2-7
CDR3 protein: CASSLAGDYEQYF
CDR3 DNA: TGTGCCAGCAGTTTAGCGGGAGACTACGAGCAGTACTTC

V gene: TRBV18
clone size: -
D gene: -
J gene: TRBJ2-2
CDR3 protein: CASSLTYGGELFF
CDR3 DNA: TGTGCCAGCTCACTCACCTATGGCGGGGAGCTGTTTTTT

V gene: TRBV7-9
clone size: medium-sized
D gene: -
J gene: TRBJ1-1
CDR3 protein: CASSGGRMNTEAFF
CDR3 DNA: TGTGCCAGCAGCGGCGGAAGGATGAACACTGAAGCTTTCTTT

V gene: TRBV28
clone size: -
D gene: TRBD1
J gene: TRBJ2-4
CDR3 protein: CASSKQGMLAKNIQYF
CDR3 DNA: TGTGCCAGCAGTAAACAGGGGATGCTAGCCAAAAACATTCAGTACTTC

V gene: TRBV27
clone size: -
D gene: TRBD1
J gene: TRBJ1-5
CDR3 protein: CASSRQGTNQPQHF
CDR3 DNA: TGTGCCAGCAGTCGACAGGGGACTAATCAGCCCCAGCATTTT

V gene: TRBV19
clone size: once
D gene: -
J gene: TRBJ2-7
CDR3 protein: CASSRSVGGDYEQYF
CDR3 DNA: TGTGCCAGTAGTAGGTCGGTAGGCGGGGATTACGAGCAGTACTTC